This paragraph reports one TCR beta chain. The CDR3 has 14 residues. After removal of 4 bases from V and 5 bases from J, the junction contained 4 bases not matched to a gene. Germline CDR1 is KGHSH and CDR2 is LQKENI. Random hexamers were used to reverse transcribe an amount of roughly 0.5 to 1 ug RNA. TCRdb fed the immunoSEQ multiplex PCR reads into MiXCR, producing one record per CDR3 protein. The table records about 150,000 distinct CDR3 sequences, roughly 95% of them present only once. The sample is drawn from a study of CD8 T cells in Susac syndrome. The chain uses TRBV18 and TRBJ2-3; 9 bases align to TRBD2. Sequencing input: CD4+ T cells from PBMCs. The source of this sequence is a human donor in good health. CDR3 in amino acids: CASSLAGEVDTQYF. The CDR3 DNA reads TGTGCCAGCTCACTAGCGGGAGAGGTAGATACGCAGTATTTT.